The rows below give T cell receptor beta chains drawn from one sample of a study of T cell responses to AZD1222 COVID-19 vaccine. Measured with immunoSEQ multiplex PCR; TCRdb has only the in-frame clones, and not every one. This repertoire shows 85,000 or so clones, about 90% found once; its top ten account for around a tenth. The material was peripheral blood, obtained 28 days after the second AZD1222 dose. The receptors shown here come from an adult who received the AZD1222 COVID-19 vaccine. CDR3s leave out the opening cysteine and the closing phenylalanine or tryptophan.

>TRBV29-1
SVVTGFNNGYT
>TRBV7-9
ASSPTAQGNEKLF
>TRBV19
ASISVGATEAF
>TRBV6-2/TRBV6-3
ASSYLSGRWPGGTYEQY
>TRBV18
ASSPRQGGWAEAF
>TRBV5-4
ASSLGGPYEQY
>TRBV28
ASSKLGQGNTGELF
>TRBV2
ASSETSAEEGYYGYT
>TRBV7-8
ASSLSNQPQH
>TRBV6-2/TRBV6-3
ASSYQREKETQY
>TRBV6-5
ASRGDSLNYGYT
>TRBV11-2
ASSVGVGGRDYEQY
>TRBV5-4
ASSRGGLAKNIQY
>TRBV19
ASSKAPATEAF
>TRBV3-1/TRBV3-2
ASSLRAGGQQTQY
>TRBV3-1/TRBV3-2
ASSKALHGYT
>TRBV19
ASSIENPENTEAF
>TRBV28
ASIPPGQGNQPQH
>TRBV27
ASSSHPLVYEQY
>TRBV2
ASRQSTDTQY
>TRBV6-5
ASGQVLDSPLH
>TRBV4-1
ASSHRQGARDTEAF
>TRBV4-1
ASSQKEWDRKTQY
>TRBV28
ASSSQGLQASGQY
>TRBV13
ASSLQAGGLYNEQF
>TRBV11-2
ASSLGFGTRGETQY
>TRBV5-1
ASSLVLAGGDEQF
>TRBV9
ASSVNRVGDSPLH
>TRBV10-1
ASSTGTAYTEAF
>TRBV7-9
ASSLNTDTEAF
>TRBV5-1
ASSLGSGVVLSEAF
>TRBV27
ASSLSRDTEAF